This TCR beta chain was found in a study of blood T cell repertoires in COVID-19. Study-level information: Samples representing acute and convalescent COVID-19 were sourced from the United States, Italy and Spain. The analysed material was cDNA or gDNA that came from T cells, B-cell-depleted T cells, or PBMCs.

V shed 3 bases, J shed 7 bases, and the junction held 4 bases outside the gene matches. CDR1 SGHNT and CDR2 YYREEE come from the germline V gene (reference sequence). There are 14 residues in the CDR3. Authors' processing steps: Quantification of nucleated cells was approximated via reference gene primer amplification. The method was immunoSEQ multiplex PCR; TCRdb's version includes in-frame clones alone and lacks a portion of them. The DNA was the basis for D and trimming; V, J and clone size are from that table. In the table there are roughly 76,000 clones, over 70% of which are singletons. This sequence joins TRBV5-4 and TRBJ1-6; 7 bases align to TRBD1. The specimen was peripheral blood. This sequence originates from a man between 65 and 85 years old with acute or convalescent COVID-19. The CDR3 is CASSSQGDNSPLHF. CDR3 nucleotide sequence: TGTGCCAGCAGCTCTCAGGGGGACAATTCACCCCTCCACTTT. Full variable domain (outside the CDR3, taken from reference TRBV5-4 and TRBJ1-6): ETGVTQSPTHLIKTRGQQVTLRCSSQSGHNTVSWYQQALGQGPQFIFQYYREEENGRGNFPPRFSGLQFPNYSSELNVNALELDDSALYLCASSSQGDNSPLHFGNGTRLTVT.